These 23 T cell receptor beta chains were sequenced from one sample in a study of glioma-infiltrating T cells after dendritic cell vaccination. The assay was immunoSEQ multiplex PCR, and TCRdb's table has in-frame clones only and misses some. This table has more than 75,000 clones, about four fifths appearing once. Time point meaning: after dendritic cell vaccination, including at tumor progression/relapse. This material consisted of blood, taken after dendritic cell vaccination. Receptors originate from a human donor with glioblastoma.

This chain links TRBV20-1 with TRBJ1-2; 8 positions match TRBD1. Germline values: CDR1 DFQATT, CDR2 SNEGSKA (reference sequence). The V gene end was trimmed by 7 bases and the J gene end by 4 bases; junction bases not matched to a gene: 2. The CDR3 totals 11 residues. The CDR3 DNA reads TGCAGTGTTGGGACAGGCTATGGCTACACCTTC. Protein: CSVGTGYGYTF.

This chain links TRBV28 with TRBJ1-2; no clear D. CDR1 is MDHEN and CDR2 is SYDVKM in the germline V gene. The CDR3 covers 11 residues. Between the trimmed V and J ends, which lost 6 bases and 4 bases, there was a span of 6 bases. The CDR3 sequence: CASSTAYGYTF. In DNA form, the CDR3 reads TGTGCCAGCAGCACAGCCTATGGCTACACCTTC.

The chain couples TRBV19 to TRBJ2-7; TRBD1 matches at 7 bases. The V and J ends lost 6 bases and 3 bases, in that order; junction bases with no gene match: 11. This CDR3 is 15 amino acids long. CDR1 and CDR2 (germline): LNHDA, SQIVND (reference sequence). The CDR3 is CASRITGTVNYEQYF. CDR3 nucleotides: TGTGCCAGTAGAATCACCGGGACAGTAAACTACGAGCAGTACTTC.

The chain uses TRBV11-2 and TRBJ2-7, with D maybe TRBD2 (6 bases). Between the trimmed V and J ends, which lost 3 bases and 6 bases, there was a span of 12 bases. The CDR3 consists of 13 residues. Germline CDR1 is SGHAT and CDR2 is FQNNGV. The CDR3 DNA sequence: TGTGCCAGCAGCTTTTGGGGAGGTGGCGAGCAGTACTTC. It yields the protein CASSFWGGGEQYF.

The chain has TRBV4-1 and TRBJ2-2; D is perhaps TRBD1 (5 bases). Germline V CDR1 and CDR2: MGHRA, YSYEKL. The CDR3 runs 16 residues. The V end lost 2 bases, the J end lost 9 bases, and 19 bases lay between the germline ends. The CDR3, as DNA: TGCGCCAGCAGCCAAACCCTAGGTCAGGGCGTCCGGGAGCTGTTTTTT. This gives the protein CASSQTLGQGVRELFF.

The chain combines TRBV6-5 with TRBJ2-3, with 8 bases aligning to TRBD2. Germline assignment: CDR1 MNHEY and CDR2 SVGAGI. This CDR3 has 16 amino acids. The ends lost 2 bases at V and 0 bases at J; junction bases unmatched: 4. CDR3 sequence: CASSYGVAGSTDTQYF. The CDR3 DNA follows: TGTGCCAGCAGTTACGGGGTAGCGGGAAGCACAGATACGCAGTATTTT.

The chain is built from TRBV6-5 and TRBJ1-1; a possible D gene is TRBD1 (6 bases). The CDR3 contains 13 residues. Germline V gene sequence: CDR1 MNHEY, CDR2 SVGAGI. The V end was cut by 5 bases, the J end by 6 bases, with 13 bases between. CDR3 in amino acids: CASSAQGIPEAFF. DNA for the CDR3: TGTGCCAGCAGTGCACAGGGAATCCCTGAAGCTTTCTTT.

This chain joins TRBV2 and TRBJ2-1; a weak D match, TRBD2 (6 bases). Germline values: CDR1 SNHLY, CDR2 FYNNEI. CDR3 length: 13 amino acids. Trimming took 9 bases from V and 7 from J, leaving 16 bases between them. In DNA form, the CDR3 reads TGTGCCAGATCTTCCGGGACTTTAAATGAGCAGTTCTTC. It is translated as CARSSGTLNEQFF.

The rearrangement uses TRBV19 and TRBJ2-5; 8 positions match TRBD2. The CDR3 totals 14 residues. J lost 3 bases, V lost 4 bases, and 4 bases had no gene match. Germline-derived CDR1 and CDR2 are LNHDA and SQIVND (reference sequence). The CDR3 sequence is CASSRRGGEETQYF. In nucleotides, the CDR3 is TGTGCCAGTAGTAGACGGGGGGGTGAAGAGACCCAGTACTTC.

The chain joins TRBV6-1 to TRBJ2-1, with D unresolved. Trimming removed 7 bases at V and 5 bases at J, with 6 bases between. Looked up from germline, CDR1 is MNHNS and CDR2 is SASEGT. The CDR3 runs to 11 residues. CDR3 sequence reads: CASNSNNEQFF. As DNA, the CDR3 is TGTGCCAGCAACAGCAACAATGAGCAGTTCTTC.

This chain connects TRBV7-2 to TRBJ1-1; D call uncertain. Deletions cut 1 base from V and 10 bases from J, with 10 bases between. The germline gives CDR1 SGHTA, CDR2 FQGNSA. The CDR3 has 12 amino acids. CDR3 DNA sequence: TGTGCCAGCAGCTTAGTCGTCGGGGTAGCTTTCTTT. As protein: CASSLVVGVAFF. Full variable domain (rest looked up from reference TRBV7-2 and TRBJ1-1): GAGVSQSPSNKVTEKGKDVELRCDPISGHTALYWYRQSLGQGLEFLIYFQGNSAPDKSGLPSDRFSAERTGGSVSTLTIQRTQQEDSAVYLCASSLVVGVAFFGQGTRLTVV.

The gene calls are TRBV29-1 and TRBJ2-2; no definite D call. Germline V lookup: CDR1 SQVTM, CDR2 ANQGSEA. The CDR3 totals 13 residues. V was trimmed by 4 bases and J by 1 base, leaving 7 bases between them. The CDR3 spells CSVGGENTGELFF. CDR3 in DNA: TGCAGCGTTGGAGGAGAGAACACCGGGGAGCTGTTTTTT.

This clone was counted only a few times. The CDR3 bases are TGTGCCAGCAGCTTAGGGGGGCTCTCTGGAAACACCATATATTTT. It specifies CASSLGGLSGNTIYF. The chain is built from TRBV11-2 and TRBJ1-3, with a tentative D call TRBD1 (6 bases). V dropped 1 base and J dropped 0 bases, with 7 bases sitting between them. CDR1 is SGHAT, CDR2 FQNNGV, per germline. This CDR3 contains 15 residues.

The rearrangement uses TRBV7-3 and TRBJ2-5; D is unclear. The CDR3 loop spans 13 amino acids. The V gene's germline CDR1 is SGHTA and CDR2 FQGTGA. V lost 6 bases and J lost 1, with 9 bases in between. DNA for the CDR3: TGTGCCAGCAGTAAACTACCCCAAGAGACCCAGTACTTC. Residues: CASSKLPQETQYF.

This clone was seen only a few times. The identical CDR3 is also encoded by other nucleotide sequences in the sample. The chain combines TRBV2 with TRBJ2-7; TRBD1 matches at 7 bases. V trimming: 5 bases; J trimming: 0 bases; junction bases outside the gene matches: 1. Germline V gene data show CDR1 as SNHLY and CDR2 as FYNNEI. The CDR3 consists of 13 residues. CDR3 DNA sequence: TGTGCCAGCAGTCGGGACAGCTCCTACGAGCAGTACTTC. Amino acid sequence: CASSRDSSYEQYF.

V gene TRBV6-5 combines with J gene TRBJ2-5, with TRBD1 matching 10 bases. CDR3 size: 15 residues. Losses at the gene ends were 4 bases for V and 9 bases for J; bases not matched to a gene: 11. Germline-derived CDR1 and CDR2 are MNHEY and SVGAGI. CDR3 protein: CASSSGQGDGEAQYF. The CDR3, as DNA: TGTGCCAGCAGTTCTGGACAGGGGGACGGGGAGGCCCAGTACTTC.

This clone was recorded once. V and J are TRBV18 and TRBJ1-1; D remains unclear. CDR1 is KGHSH, CDR2 LQKENI, per germline. V lost 3 bases and J 3 bases, leaving 11 bases between the germline ends. The CDR3 runs to 14 residues. In DNA, the CDR3 is TGTGCCAGCTCACCTAGAGCTCGGGACACTGAAGCTTTCTTT. This gives the protein CASSPRARDTEAFF.

The chain employs TRBV5-4 and TRBJ1-1; TRBD1 is a possible D gene (5 bases). Germline CDR1 and CDR2: SGHNT and YYREEE (reference sequence). V gave up 1 base and J gave up 2 bases, with 9 bases separating them. The CDR3 is made up of 14 amino acids. The CDR3 region has the DNA TGTGCCAGCAGCTTGATAGGGGTTAACACTGAAGCTTTCTTT. This gives the protein CASSLIGVNTEAFF.

The chain employs TRBV19 and TRBJ2-2; a possible D gene is TRBD2 (5 bases). In germline, CDR1 is LNHDA, CDR2 SQIVND (reference sequence). Trimming shortened V by 7 bases and J by 6 bases, and 12 bases separated the two germline ends. The CDR3 length is 13 residues. The CDR3 loop is CASTQVGAGELFF. DNA for the CDR3: TGTGCCAGTACCCAGGTCGGGGCCGGGGAGCTGTTTTTT. The full variable domain, with the rest looked up from reference TRBV19 and TRBJ2-2, is DGGITQSPKYLFRKEGQNVTLSCEQNLNHDAMYWYRQDPGQGLRLIYYSQIVNDFQKGDIAEGYSVSREKKESFPLTVTSAQKNPTAFYLCASTQVGAGELFFGEGSRLTVL.

V usage is TRBV7-3 and J usage is TRBJ2-5, with D possibly matching TRBD1 (5 bases). Per the germline V gene, CDR1 is SGHTA and CDR2 is FQGTGA. The CDR3 covers 13 residues. V shed 4 bases and J shed 3 bases, with 9 bases lying between them. The CDR3 is CASSSGREETQYF. The CDR3 region has the DNA TGTGCCAGCAGCTCCGGCAGGGAAGAGACCCAGTACTTC.

The chain links TRBV7-6 to TRBJ1-1; D remains unclear. The CDR3 spans 14 residues. CDR1 and CDR2 (germline): SGHVS, FNYEAQ. V lost 5 bases and J lost 1, with 11 bases in between. The CDR3: CASSLRAGNTEAFF. DNA of the CDR3: TGTGCCAGCAGCCTTAGAGCAGGGAACACTGAAGCTTTCTTT. Using reference TRBV7-6 and TRBJ1-1 for the parts outside the CDR3, the full variable domain is GAGVSQSPRYKVTKRGQDVALRCDPISGHVSLYWYRQALGQGPEFLTYFNYEAQQDKSGLPNDRFSAERPEGSISTLTIQRTEQRDSAMYRCASSLRAGNTEAFFGQGTRLTVV.

The chain's CDR3 is CASSEEIGAEEKLFF. Written as DNA, the CDR3 is TGTGCCAGCAGTGAAGAGATAGGGGCAGAGGAAAAACTGTTTTTT. This chain links TRBV2 with TRBJ1-4; weak D call: TRBD1 (5 bases). The CDR3 runs 15 residues. V lost 1 base to trimming and J lost 8 bases, with 14 bases between them. Germline V lookup: CDR1 SNHLY, CDR2 FYNNEI.

The V gene is TRBV10-3, the J gene TRBJ2-3, with D tentatively TRBD1 (5 bases). CDR3 length: 15 amino acids. Germline loops: CDR1 ENHRY, CDR2 SYGVKD. With 3 bases removed from V and 0 bases from J, the gap between germline ends came to 10 bases. CDR3 DNA sequence: TGTGCCATCAGTGACAGGCAGGGTAGCACAGATACGCAGTATTTT. This sequence encodes CAISDRQGSTDTQYF.